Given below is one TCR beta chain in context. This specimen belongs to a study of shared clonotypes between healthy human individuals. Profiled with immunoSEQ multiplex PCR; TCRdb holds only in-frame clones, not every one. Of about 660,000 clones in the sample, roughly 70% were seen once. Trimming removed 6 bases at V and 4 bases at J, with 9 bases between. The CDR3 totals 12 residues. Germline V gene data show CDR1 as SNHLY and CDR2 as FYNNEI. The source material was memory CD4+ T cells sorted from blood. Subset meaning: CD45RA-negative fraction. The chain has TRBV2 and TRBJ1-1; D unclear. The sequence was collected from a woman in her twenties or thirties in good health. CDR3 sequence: CASRAGSTEAFF. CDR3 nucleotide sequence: TGTGCCAGCAGAGCCGGATCCACTGAAGCTTTCTTT.